This T cell receptor (beta chain) emerged from a study of T-cell memory formation after mild COVID-19. MiXCR, run by TCRdb on the 5' RACE reads, gives a single entry per CDR3 protein. The top ten clones hold 10% to 12% of a sample with approximately 210,000 distinct CDR3 sequences, around 30% of them seen once. The origin of this receptor is an adult woman who had mild COVID-19 (a few samples of this study predate the infection). Cell type and time point are not known. Sequencing used PBMCs or a T cell subset sorted from them (not recorded which).

CDR3 bases: TGTGCCAGCAGCCCCCCCCAGGGTGAAGCTTTCTTT. Translation: CASSPPQGEAFF. The chain combines TRBV7-3 with TRBJ1-1; D might be TRBD1 (5 bases). V lost 5 bases and J 7 bases, leaving 11 bases between the germline ends. The length of the CDR3 is 12 residues. CDR1 is SGHTA and CDR2 is FQGTGA in the germline V gene.